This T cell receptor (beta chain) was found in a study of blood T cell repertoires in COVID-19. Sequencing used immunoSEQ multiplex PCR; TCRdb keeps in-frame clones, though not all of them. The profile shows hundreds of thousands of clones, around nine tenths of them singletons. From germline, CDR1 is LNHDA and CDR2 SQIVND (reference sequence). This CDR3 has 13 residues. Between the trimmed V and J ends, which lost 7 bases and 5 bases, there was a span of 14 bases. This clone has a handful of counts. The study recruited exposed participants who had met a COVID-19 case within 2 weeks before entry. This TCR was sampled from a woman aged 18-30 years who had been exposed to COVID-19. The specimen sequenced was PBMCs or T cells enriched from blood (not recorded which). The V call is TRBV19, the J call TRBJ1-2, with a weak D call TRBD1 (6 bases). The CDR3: CASTIRTAYGYTF. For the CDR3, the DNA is TGTGCCAGTACCATAAGGACAGCTTATGGCTACACCTTC. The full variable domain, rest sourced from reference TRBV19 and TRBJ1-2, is DGGITQSPKYLFRKEGQNVTLSCEQNLNHDAMYWYRQDPGQGLRLIYYSQIVNDFQKGDIAEGYSVSREKKESFPLTVTSAQKNPTAFYLCASTIRTAYGYTFGSGTRLTVV.